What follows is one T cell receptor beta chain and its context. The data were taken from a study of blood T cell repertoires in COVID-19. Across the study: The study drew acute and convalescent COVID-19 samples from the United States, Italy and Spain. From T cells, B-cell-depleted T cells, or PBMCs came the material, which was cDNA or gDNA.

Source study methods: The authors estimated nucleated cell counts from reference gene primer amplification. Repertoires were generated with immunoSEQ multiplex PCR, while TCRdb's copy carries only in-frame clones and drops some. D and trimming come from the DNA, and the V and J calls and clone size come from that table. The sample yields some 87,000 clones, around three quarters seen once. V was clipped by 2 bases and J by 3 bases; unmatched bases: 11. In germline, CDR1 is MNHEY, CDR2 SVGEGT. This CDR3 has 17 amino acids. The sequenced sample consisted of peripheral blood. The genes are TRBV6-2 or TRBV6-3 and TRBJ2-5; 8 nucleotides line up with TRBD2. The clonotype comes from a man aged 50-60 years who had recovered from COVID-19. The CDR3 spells CASSYGGTSGLKETQYF. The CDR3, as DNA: TGTGCCAGCAGTTACGGGGGAACTAGCGGTCTGAAAGAGACCCAGTACTTC.